This entry concerns a single T cell receptor beta chain. The normal lung sample lay at least 3 cm, and maximally far, from the tumour. The CDR3 has 13 residues. Germline values: CDR1 MNHEY, CDR2 SVGAGI. V dropped 7 bases and J dropped 7; count of bases not matched to a gene: 4. Libraries were prepared by immunoSEQ multiplex PCR; TCRdb keeps only in-frame clonotypes and omits some of them. Of under 6,000 clones in the sample, about 88% were seen once. The record originates from a study of immune cell composition in non-small cell lung cancer. The source of this sequence is a human donor with non-small cell lung cancer. Some clones in this sample may be carry-over from other donors' samples. Sequences were obtained from non-adjacent lung tissue. This rearrangement joins TRBV6-5 to TRBJ2-1, with TRBD2 identical over 10 bases. The CDR3 DNA sequence: TGTGCCAGCACCCGGACTAGCGGTAATGAGCAGTTCTTC. This translates into CASTRTSGNEQFF.